This T cell receptor (beta chain) was obtained from a study of CD8+CD57+ T cells in acquired aplastic anemia (dated by TCRdb to the late 2010s). Background on the whole study: On average, sorted CD4+ and CD8+ cells yielded 3.2 ug of extracted DNA, with a range of roughly 0.18 to 30 ug. An average of roughly 9.8 million reads for CD4+ cells and under 12 million reads for CD8+ cells was obtained from healthy donor samples.

In the study, sorted CD4+ and CD8+ blood T cells from patients with severe aplastic anemia and from healthy subjects underwent deep sequencing of TCR repertoires. Ficoll-Paque density gradient centrifugation was used to isolate peripheral blood mononuclear cells. Before DNA extraction, CD4+ and CD8+ T cells were sorted by FACS or by magnetic beads. The germline V gene provides CDR1 SGHRS and CDR2 YFSETQ. Inclusive of the bounding cysteine and phenylalanine, the CDR3 is 15 residues long. Of all the DNA, just the CDR3 is kept, 45 bases in frame from base 1. V loses 1 base, J loses 1 base, and the germline ends lie 11 bases apart. Genomic DNA served as template for TCR beta VDJ combination and CDR3 sequence profiling. TCR repertoire sequencing was run on an Illumina HiSeq 2000. In the original analysis: TRBV/TRBJ rearrangement plots, CDR3 size and DJ length profiles, and Simpson's diversity index were used to assess repertoires. Whichever DNA sequence was most abundant in the deep sequencing data was defined as the immunodominant clone. CDR3 amino acid sequences were checked for sharing across subjects and were also compared against the VDJdb database and published repertoires. Clones were called with MiXCR by TCRdb after fastp trimmed the public reads at Q25, and only in-frame beta chains were retained. Merged by CDR3 protein, the rows form single entries marked with the most common genes and DNA. TCRdb's processing, not the authors' own work, is the source of the V and J calls. Present in this sample are 150,000 to 200,000 distinct CDR3 sequences, around 40% of which were seen just once. 1.1% of the sample is in the top ten clones.

Overall results and qualifications from the work: No significant difference in CD8+ Simpson's diversity was found between patients and healthy controls (P=0.060). Around 27 CD8+ CDR3 sequences were found in both patients and controls but appeared to be highly expressed in patients and within the immunodominant clones of the patients.

This clonotype occurred many times. Its binding antigen is unknown. The sample holds no much larger clone one base away, and base qualities are not on file. The sequenced material came from sorted CD4+, CD8+, or CD8+CD57+ T cells (not recorded which) from PBMCs. The chain couples TRBV5-1 to TRBJ1-1; D gene: possibly TRBD1, on 6 matching bases. The clonotype comes from a human donor in good health. At the DNA level, the sequence is TGCGCCAGCAGCTTGCCGGGGGGGCGGAACACTGAAGCTTTCTTT. This codes for CASSLPGGRNTEAFF.